Detailed here is one T cell receptor beta chain. No antigen is known for it. The read comes to an end 3 residues before the CDR3 does, leaving the germline J gene to fill in the end. Assay: immunoSEQ multiplex PCR; the TCRdb copy retains only in-frame clones and omits some. The sample gives roughly 39,000 clones, none seen only once, and the top ten clones hold roughly 5.6%. The sample comes from a study of T cell clonality in common variable immunodeficiency. Germline assignment: CDR1 MRHNA and CDR2 SNTAGT. Trimming removed 6 bases at V and 5 bases at J, with 13 bases between. CDR3 size: 13 residues. Study conclusions and caveats: In common variable immunodeficiency, TCR beta chains reportedly carried fewer deletions and N-nucleotide insertions. T cell subpopulation sequencing would be needed to explain CVID clonality.

The sequenced material came from peripheral blood mononuclear cells. The chain carries TRBV6-4 and TRBJ1-1; D is possibly TRBD1 (6 bases). The sequence was obtained from a human donor with common variable immunodeficiency. The CDR3 sequence is CASSQQGYTEAFF. The sequenced part of the CDR3 DNA is TGTGCCAGCAGCCAACAGGGTTATACTGAA.